This TCR beta chain originates from a study of cytomegalovirus exposure and HLA in healthy donors. Study outcomes and limitations: Analysis performed later showed TCR beta chains linked to HLA being more clonally expanded than equally common others.

Researchers ran the PCR with 60 Vbeta and 13 Jbeta primers. Repertoires were generated with immunoSEQ multiplex PCR, while TCRdb's copy carries only in-frame clones and drops some. The sample shows about 81,000 clones, 77% of them seen only once. This clone was seen once. Its antigen is still unknown. The junction does not match germline at one end; this may be a read error. Donors consisted of healthy bone marrow donors. The CDR3 extends over 15 amino acids. CDR1 SGHNT and CDR2 YYREEE come from the germline V gene (reference sequence). The receptor was isolated from a man aged 45-65 years in good health and CMV-seropositive. The sample comprised PBMCs. The genes are TRBV5-4 and TRBJ2-4; maybe TRBD2 (5 bases). CDR3 DNA: TGTGCCAGCAGCGTAGCGTCTCTAGCCAAAAACAGTCAGTACTTC. Translating it yields CASSVASLAKNSQYF.